The T cell receptor (beta chain) under discussion was sequenced for a study of PD-1 blockade in classical Hodgkin lymphoma. Concerning this clone: Its antigen is undetermined.

The CDR3 loop spans 15 amino acids. Germline V CDR1 and CDR2: SGDLS, YYNGEE. Trimming stripped 0 bases from V and 7 bases from J, with 16 bases between. Method: immunoSEQ multiplex PCR; TCRdb's copy keeps in-frame clones and lacks some. The top ten hold 15% to 20% of the sample, which has about 110,000 clones, about nine tenths seen once. Overall study results and limits: Similar baseline diversity was found in complete responders and newly diagnosed patients. Individuals who commenced nivolumab within less than 1 year of ASCT were excluded. Relapsed/refractory patients reportedly had lower baseline diversity than newly diagnosed patients. Researchers reported that CD4+ TCR diversity, though not CD8+, rose significantly by C4D1.

Relapse after autologous stem cell transplantation occurred in every patient, and brentuximab vedotin exposure varied. Specimen: peripheral blood mononuclear cells (PBMCs), collected before the second cycle of nivolumab. The rearrangement joins TRBV9 to TRBJ1-2, with D perhaps matching TRBD1 (5 bases). This receptor was taken from a human donor with classical Hodgkin lymphoma. This chain's CDR3 is CASSVVGRGDGGYTF. DNA of the CDR3: TGTGCCAGCAGCGTAGTCGGAAGGGGAGATGGTGGCTACACCTTC.